The rows below give T cell receptor beta chains drawn from one sample of a study of T-cell memory formation after mild COVID-19. TCRdb re-analysed the 5' RACE reads in MiXCR, keeping a single row per CDR3 protein. This table holds roughly 250,000 distinct CDR3 sequences, roughly 15% found once. Sequencing input: PBMCs or a T cell subset sorted from them (not recorded which). The origin of the receptors is a man between 18 and 35 years old who had mild COVID-19 (a few samples of this study predate the infection). Cell type and time point are not known. Each CDR3 is given with its conserved first and last residue. Fields, in order: D gene, J gene, clone size, V gene, CDR3 DNA, CDR3 protein. D genes are given only for firm matches. Only part of the rows carry a size: once, few, many, or a class if the clone is expanded.

>TRBD2|TRBJ2-1|NA|TRBV20-1
TGCAGTGCTAGAGGTACTAGCGGGGGGGATGAGCAGTTCTTC
CSARGTSGGDEQFF
>NA|TRBJ1-6|few|TRBV20-1
TGCAGTGCTAGAGACGAGGGTCGAAATTCACCCCTCCACTTT
CSARDEGRNSPLHF
>NA|TRBJ1-1|many|TRBV5-1
TGCGCCAGCAGCTTGTCTTACGGGGCGGACACTGAAGCTTTCTTT
CASSLSYGADTEAFF
>TRBD2|TRBJ2-1|NA|TRBV2
TGTGCCAGCAAATTGCGGCGGGGGGACAATGAGCAGTTCTTC
CASKLRRGDNEQFF
>NA|TRBJ2-3|few|TRBV12-3/TRBV12-4
TGTGCCAGCAGTTTCGGGGCAGGGGCTGGTACGCAGTATTTT
CASSFGAGAGTQYF
>NA|TRBJ2-2|many|TRBV12-3/TRBV12-4
TGTGCCAGCAGTCAATCTACAGGGACCGGGGAGCTGTTTTTT
CASSQSTGTGELFF
>NA|TRBJ2-5|few|TRBV7-2
TGTGCCAGCAGCTTAGGGGGGGGGCTCTGGGAGACCCAGTACTTC
CASSLGGGLWETQYF
>TRBD2|TRBJ2-3|NA|TRBV7-2
TGTGCCAGCAGCTCAAACGGGGGGACTAGCGCTTTCCGCACAGATACGCAGTATTTT
CASSSNGGTSAFRTDTQYF
>TRBD1|TRBJ1-5|NA|TRBV5-1
TGCGCCAGCACCTGGACAGGGGCGCTGAATCAGCCCCAGCATTTT
CASTWTGALNQPQHF
>TRBD2|TRBJ2-3|NA|TRBV6-1
TGTGCCGACAGGCTAGCGGGGGGCACAGATACGCAGTATTTT
CADRLAGGTDTQYF
>NA|TRBJ1-1|NA|TRBV19
TGTGCCAGTACCCCAGACGGGGCGCGGACTGAAGCTTTCTTT
CASTPDGARTEAFF
>NA|TRBJ2-2|few|TRBV27
TGTGCCACATCCACTACCGGGGAGCTGTTTTTT
CATSTTGELFF
>NA|TRBJ1-6|NA|TRBV4-3
TGCGCCAGCAGCCAAGGGTTCTCAGGGAACGGTTCACCCCTCCACTTT
CASSQGFSGNGSPLHF
>NA|TRBJ1-5|few|TRBV7-8
TGTGCCAGCAGCTTAGCGACAGCCAATCAGCCCCAGCATTTT
CASSLATANQPQHF
>TRBD1|TRBJ2-5|few|TRBV5-1
TGCGCCAGCAGCTCTCACTGGGGACAGGGGGAAGAGACCCAGTACTTC
CASSSHWGQGEETQYF
>NA|TRBJ2-1|few|TRBV7-9
TGTGCCAGCAGCTTCGGGACACCCTACAATGAGCAGTTCTTC
CASSFGTPYNEQFF
>NA|TRBJ2-3|NA|TRBV29-1
TGCAGCGTTGAAGATCTGGGTCGGTATTTT
CSVEDLGRYF
>NA|TRBJ1-1|few|TRBV5-1
TGCGCCAGCAGCTTTACTGGGACGAACACTGAAGCTTTCTTT
CASSFTGTNTEAFF
>NA|TRBJ1-3|NA|TRBV5-1
TGCGCCAGCAGCTTGGGACCGCAGAGCTCTGGAAACACCATATATTTT
CASSLGPQSSGNTIYF
>NA|TRBJ1-2|NA|TRBV7-2
TGTGCCAGCAGCTTAGGAGGTATCCATAACTATGGCTACACCTTC
CASSLGGIHNYGYTF
>NA|TRBJ1-5|NA|TRBV2
TGTGCCAGCAGTGAACATACGGGCAATCAGCCCCAGCATTTT
CASSEHTGNQPQHF
>NA|TRBJ2-1|few|TRBV7-2
TGTGCCAGCAGCTTGAGTGGTCTGATCAATGAGCAGTTCTTC
CASSLSGLINEQFF
>TRBD1|TRBJ2-3|few|TRBV25-1
TGTGCCAGCAGTGACCCCTCGGACAGGAGCACAGATACGCAGTATTTT
CASSDPSDRSTDTQYF
>NA|TRBJ2-5|few|TRBV19
TGTGCCAGTAGTATAAAGCTTCTACAAGAGACCCAGTACTTC
CASSIKLLQETQYF
>TRBD2|TRBJ2-1|few|TRBV5-1
TGCGCCAGCAGCCAGCCGCCGGGACTAGGGCTCTACAATGAGCAGTTCTTC
CASSQPPGLGLYNEQFF
>NA|TRBJ2-3|many|TRBV7-2
TGTGCCAGCAGCCTATACACAGATACGCAGTATTTT
CASSLYTDTQYF
>NA|TRBJ1-3|NA|TRBV6-6
TGTGCCAGCAGTTACCCGGGGGAAAGCTCTGGAAACACCATATATTTT
CASSYPGESSGNTIYF
>NA|TRBJ2-1|NA|TRBV7-9
TGTGCCAGCAGCCCCCCGCGGGGTAGCGGTACTAGGCAGTTCTTC
CASSPPRGSGTRQFF
>NA|TRBJ2-3|few|TRBV5-1
TGCGCCAGCAGCTTGGATGGGGGAACAGATACGCAGTATTTT
CASSLDGGTDTQYF
>NA|TRBJ2-3|many|TRBV12-3/TRBV12-4
TGTGCCAGCAGCCCCGGGGACATCACAGATACGCAGTATTTT
CASSPGDITDTQYF
>NA|TRBJ1-5|few|TRBV20-1
TGCAGTGCTAGAGACTACCCGCAAACCCAGCATTTT
CSARDYPQTQHF
>TRBD2|TRBJ2-1|few|TRBV4-3
TGCGCCAGCAGCCAAGATCCCCCGCGGGGGGACAATGAGCAGTTCTTC
CASSQDPPRGDNEQFF
>NA|TRBJ2-7|NA|TRBV18
TGTGCCAGCTCACAAGCGTCGGGGCCTACACACCTCGGCGCCTACGAGCAGTACTTC
CASSQASGPTHLGAYEQYF
>NA|TRBJ2-4|NA|TRBV5-6
TGTGCCAGCAGCTTATCTCAACCGGGGAAAAACATTCAGTACTTC
CASSLSQPGKNIQYF
>NA|TRBJ1-1|NA|TRBV7-8
TGTGCCAGCAGTTTGCGGGGGGCTGGGACTGAAGCTTTCTTT
CASSLRGAGTEAFF
>NA|TRBJ2-7|NA|TRBV5-1
TGCGCCAGCAGGGACGGCGACTACGAGCAGTACTTC
CASRDGDYEQYF
>TRBD1|TRBJ2-1|few|TRBV7-3
TGTGCCAGCAGCTTCTCAGGGGGAGTTTACAATGAGCAGTTCTTC
CASSFSGGVYNEQFF
>NA|TRBJ1-5|many|TRBV12-3/TRBV12-4
TGTGCCAGCAGTTTAATGGATCGCAATCAGCCCCAGCATTTT
CASSLMDRNQPQHF
>NA|TRBJ2-7|medium-sized|TRBV5-1
TGCGCCAGCAGACACCCGCCGACAGCCTACGAGCAGTACTTC
CASRHPPTAYEQYF
>TRBD1|TRBJ2-7|few|TRBV4-1
TGCGCCAGCAGCCTCGCGACAGGGATCCTTTACGAGCAGTACTTC
CASSLATGILYEQYF
>NA|TRBJ1-1|few|TRBV9
TGTGCCAGCAGCGTAGTAAGGGTGGGAACTGAAGCTTTCTTT
CASSVVRVGTEAFF
>TRBD2|TRBJ2-5|medium-sized|TRBV7-2
TGTGCCAGCAGCCCCGGACTAGTACCGTACCAAGAGACCCAGTACTTC
CASSPGLVPYQETQYF
>TRBD1|TRBJ1-1|few|TRBV5-1
TGCGCCAGCAGCGCCCTAGGACAGGGAGACACTGAAGCTTTCTTT
CASSALGQGDTEAFF
>NA|TRBJ1-4|few|TRBV7-9
TGTGCCAGCACCCAATGGGCAACTAATGAAAAACTGTTTTTT
CASTQWATNEKLFF
>NA|TRBJ1-1|NA|TRBV5-4
TGTGCCAGCAGCTTGGATCTAACTGAAGCTTTCTTT
CASSLDLTEAFF
>NA|TRBJ1-6|few|TRBV7-8
TGTGCCAGCAGCTTAGTCAGGGGTACCTATTCACCCCTCCACTTT
CASSLVRGTYSPLHF
>NA|TRBJ1-1|few|TRBV29-1
TGCAGCGTTGTCCGAGGACAGTTGAACACTGAAGCTTTCTTT
CSVVRGQLNTEAFF
>NA|TRBJ2-3|NA|TRBV28
TGTGCCAGCAGTACCTTCCGGGACTTAAAGGTATCGGGCACAGATACGCAGTATTTT
CASSTFRDLKVSGTDTQYF
>TRBD2|TRBJ2-5|few|TRBV5-1
TGCGCCAGCAGCTCGACTAGCCGGCTGTACTTC
CASSSTSRLYF
>NA|TRBJ2-5|few|TRBV4-2
TGTGCCAGCAGCCAAGGCGAGGGCCGGGAGACCCAGTACTTC
CASSQGEGRETQYF
>NA|TRBJ2-2|few|TRBV9
TGTGCCAGCAGCGTCGGGTTGGAGTTCCCCGGGGAGCTGTTTTTT
CASSVGLEFPGELFF
>NA|TRBJ2-1|NA|TRBV29-1
TGCAGCGTTGAATGGTGGGGGTCCTACAATGAGCAGTTCTTC
CSVEWWGSYNEQFF
>NA|TRBJ2-1|NA|TRBV20-1
TGCAGTGCTAGAGTGGGGGGCCGGTGGGATGAGCAGTTCTTC
CSARVGGRWDEQFF